Following are 6 T cell receptor beta chains from one sample sequenced in a study of CD8+ T cells in alopecia areata. A sort of pooled cutaneous lymph node cells used CD4, CD8alpha, NKG2D, NKG2ACE and other stains. Investigators isolated RNA and reverse transcribed it into cDNA to act as the sequencing template. Sequencing was performed with immunoSEQ multiplex PCR; in TCRdb, only in-frame clones are kept and a portion is missing. The data show 5,000 to 7,000 clones, with none appearing a single time. The specimen was CD8+ T cells sorted from a lymph node. The receptor source for this set is a C3H/HeJ mouse with alopecia areata. The MHC haplotype of this mouse line is H2-k.

Comment on this clone: Gene names are the mouse ones. The CDR3 end is not reached by the read, which stops 4 residues before it; the germline J gene fills it in. This sequence joins TRBV13-1 and TRBJ1-1; no definite D call. Germline V CDR1 and CDR2: NSHNY, SYGAGN. V lost 4 bases and J 0 bases, leaving 10 bases between the germline ends. The CDR3 runs to 14 residues. The CDR3 loop reads CASSPNSANTEVFF. Partial CDR3 DNA: TGTGCCAGCAGTCCTAACAGTGCAAACACA.

Ten or more counts support this clone. Each gene name is a mouse one. The read falls 3 residues short of the CDR3 end, and the missing part is taken from the germline J gene. The rearrangement joins TRBV19 to TRBJ1-6; D not resolved. TRBJ1-6 is an ORF, with its function uncertain. This CDR3 has 13 residues. Trimming removed 4 bases from V and 3 bases from J, with 5 bases in between. Germline CDR1 FNHDT, CDR2 SITEND (reference sequence). CDR3 loop: CASSFIYNSPLYF. Partial CDR3 DNA: TGTGCCAGCAGTTTCATCTATAATTCGCCC.

This clone was recorded many times. Gene names denote mouse genes. Sequencing ends 4 residues short of the CDR3 end; the germline J gene provides the rest. The sample contains more than one DNA sequence encoding this CDR3. This sequence joins TRBV13-2 and TRBJ2-5, with D tentatively TRBD1 (5 bases). This CDR3 has 13 residues. CDR1 NNHNN and CDR2 SYGAGS come from the germline V gene (reference sequence). Trimming took 1 base from V and 2 from J, leaving 5 bases between them. The CDR3 spells CASGDRGQDTQYF. The CDR3 DNA, read in part, is TGTGCCAGCGGTGATAGGGGCCAAGAC.

This clone was observed at least ten times. Genes and germline are mouse. The CDR3 is cut off 4 residues early in the read; its end comes from the germline J gene. The rearrangement joins TRBV5 to TRBJ2-7, with D possibly TRBD1 on 5 matching bases. CDR1 and CDR2 (germline): LGHNA, YNLKQL (reference sequence). The CDR3 has 13 residues. The CDR3 is CASSQDSRDEQYF. CDR3 bases read: TGTGCCAGCAGCCAAGACAGCAGGGAT.

Comments on this clone: The genes and germline here are from mouse. The CDR3 end falls 4 residues outside the read, so it is completed with the germline J gene. The gene calls are TRBV13-1 and TRBJ2-1, with TRBD1 identical over 7 bases. The V segment lost 0 bases and the J segment 6 bases; nucleotides outside the gene matches: 0. Germline assignment: CDR1 NSHNY and CDR2 SYGAGN. The CDR3 sequence is 13 residues long. CDR3 bases read: TGTGCCAGCAGTGATGACAGGGGTGCT. Residues: CASSDDRGA. The complete CDR3 protein is CASSDDRGAEQFF.

Concerning this clone itself: Gene names refer to mouse genes. The sequence runs out 4 residues before the end of the CDR3; the remainder is reconstructed from the germline J gene. The chain couples TRBV13-3 to TRBJ2-7; D may be TRBD1 (6 bases). Germline CDR1 and CDR2: NNHDY and SYVADS. V was pared by 5 bases and J by 3 bases, with 6 bases between. The CDR3 has 11 residues. CDR3 region: CASRDSYEQYF. Partial CDR3 DNA: TGTGCCAGCAGGGACAGCTAT.